The clone carrying this T cell receptor beta chain is labeled as medium-sized. Its antigen remains unknown. The CDR3 covers 12 residues. Germline-derived CDR1 and CDR2 are GTSNPN and SVGIG (reference sequence). Trimming pared 2 bases from V and 15 bases from J, leaving 17 bases between. The data were obtained in a study of T and B cells in COVID-19 patients. Study-level findings and limits: Sorted SARS-CoV-2-responsive or tetramer+ T cells and CD4+, regulatory and CD8+ subsets were not yet sequenced. Exclusive to the recovered cohort were some 2,500 TCR clusters, about 33 of them with low generation probability. In COVID-19 patients, T cell receptor beta variable and joining gene use was reportedly strongly skewed. Blood from mildly ill patients while symptomatic, and early samples from severe cases, were scarce.

BIOMED2 TRB-A/B primer pools were used in multiplex TRB PCR. TCRdb re-called the multiplex PCR reads with MiXCR, one entry per CDR3 protein. The sample shows roughly 4,700 distinct CDR3 sequences, roughly 28% of them seen only once. Blood genomic DNA input for TRB amplification was 250-500 ng. The chain employs TRBV30 and TRBJ2-1; D is perhaps TRBD1 (5 bases). Sample: blood. This receptor was identified in a human donor with active COVID-19. This CDR3 reads CAWSPDNRSRFF. The DNA of the CDR3 is TGTGCCTGGAGTCCAGACAACAGGTCGCGGTTCTTC. Variable domain in full (rest from reference TRBV30 and TRBJ2-1): SQTIHQWPATLVQPVGSPLSLECTVEGTSNPNLYWYRQAAGRGLQLLFYSVGIGQISSEVPQNLSASRPQDRQFILSSKKLLLSDSGFYLCAWSPDNRSRFFGPGTRLTVL.